This T cell receptor (beta chain) was captured in a study of cytomegalovirus exposure and HLA in healthy donors. CDR3 length equals 15 residues. Between the trimmed V and J ends, which lost 3 bases and 4 bases, there was a span of 13 bases. CDR1 and CDR2 from the germline V gene are SEHNR and FQNEAQ (reference sequence). Vbeta (60) and Jbeta (13) primers were used in the PCR. Clones were sequenced by immunoSEQ multiplex PCR, and TCRdb holds only the in-frame ones, with some missing. This sample has 110,000 or so clones, with 74% found just once. The chain recombines TRBV7-9 with TRBJ1-5, with a tentative D call TRBD1 (5 bases). The receptor was isolated from a human donor in good health. Sequenced sample: PBMCs. The CDR3 bases are TGTGCCAGCAGCTTGGACACGGTGGCGAATCAGCCCCAGCATTTT. Translated: CASSLDTVANQPQHF.